This T cell receptor (beta chain) was recorded in a study of blood T cell repertoires in COVID-19 (dated by TCRdb to the early 2020s). At the level of the whole study: Samples covering the acute and convalescent phases of COVID-19 were provided by collaborators in the United States, Italy and Spain. Deeply sampled blood TCRbeta repertoires from subjects exposed to, actively infected with, or recovered from COVID-19 were included in the dataset. The prospective study material was composed of cDNA or gDNA derived from T cells, B-cell-depleted T cells, or PBMCs. The repertoires were released in a freely available public database meant as a resource for research on the immune response to SARS-CoV-2. Where available, HLA class I and class II types were taken from metadata supplied by the sample provider and were not determined by assay-based typing. The samples were drawn from two sources: the first 160 participants of the ongoing ImmuneRACE study, and 950 to 1,500 subjects contributed by 6 global collaborators. Sample metadata almost always included a de-identified subject ID, COVID-19 status, age in years and sex.

The immunoSEQ Assay, a bias-controlled multiplex PCR, was used to amplify TCRbeta CDR3 regions from genomic DNA. In the authors' own workflow: The number of nucleated cells in each sample was estimated by amplification of reference gene primers within the assay. To quantify the absolute abundance of each unique TCRbeta CDR3 rearrangement, sequence reads were collapsed and filtered. For each sample, productive Simpson clonality was calculated by taking the square root of Simpson's diversity index across productive rearrangements. TCRdb took this table from immuneACCESS and kept in-frame rearrangements with V and J called. Such tables lack part of the clones; where checked against another copy, unresolved V genes explain under half of the gap, and the rest is unexplained. D and trimming were read from the DNA, whereas the V and J calls and clone size are those reported in that table. The table for this sample lists some 190,000 clones; 80% to 90% of them were counted only once. Around 3% of the sample lies in the top ten.

Trimming takes 6 bases off V and 0 bases off J; junction bases not matched to a gene: 7. From the cysteine through the phenylalanine, the CDR3 covers 16 amino acids. The entry retains the CDR3 DNA only, 48 bases that are in frame from base 1. CDR1 is given as MNHEY and CDR2 as SMNVEV, both from the germline V gene (reference sequence). Collaborating institutions collected whole blood in K2EDTA tubes following their own protocols. Collaborator samples were shipped for TCRbeta analysis as frozen whole blood, isolated PBMCs, or DNA extracted from either sample type. In regard to this clone: Its antigen is unknown. One base away there is no much larger clone; base qualities are not given.

Broad study findings and their caveats: The amount of clinical and demographic metadata varied by source and participant and was provided uncurated.

This receptor was taken from a man in his sixties with acute or convalescent COVID-19. The rearrangement combines TRBV27 with TRBJ2-1; 8 middle bases align to TRBD2. The sequenced material came from peripheral blood. The DNA reads TGTGCCAGCAGGACCCGACTAGCGAGCTCCTACAATGAGCAGTTCTTC. It translates to CASRTRLASSYNEQFF.